Below, 13 T cell receptor beta chains from the same sample are listed, as sequenced in a study of CD8+ T cells in alopecia areata. Isolated RNA was reverse transcribed into cDNA used as the sequencing template. Profiled with immunoSEQ multiplex PCR; TCRdb holds only in-frame clones, not every one. The table has approximately 200,000 clones, about three fifths seen once. Noted treatment: oral pan-JAK inhibitor, 5-10 mg twice daily. The sample here was CD4+ T cells sorted from blood, taken at week 4, from a patient treated with tofacitinib. The receptors come from a human donor with alopecia areata.

V usage is TRBV25-1 and J usage is TRBJ1-5; D ambiguous. The CDR3 extends over 12 amino acids. Trimming removed 3 bases at V and 5 bases at J, with 5 bases between. CDR1 and CDR2 from the germline V gene are MGHDK and SYGVNS. CDR3 amino acids: CASSDRDQPQHF. The CDR3, as DNA: TGTGCCAGCAGTGACCGGGATCAGCCCCAGCATTTT. Full variable domain (outside the CDR3, taken from reference TRBV25-1 and TRBJ1-5): EADIYQTPRYLVIGTGKKITLECSQTMGHDKMYWYQQDPGMELHLIHYSYGVNSTEKGDLSSESTVSRIRTEHFPLTLESARPSHTSQYLCASSDRDQPQHFGDGTRLSIL.

The chain employs TRBV30 and TRBJ2-2, with 11 positions matching TRBD2. J gave up 6 bases and V 5 bases, and 5 bases lay outside the gene matches. CDR1 and CDR2 (germline): GTSNPN, SVGIG (reference sequence). The CDR3 totals 14 residues. The CDR3 nucleotides are TGTGCCTGGTTTCTAGCGGGAGGAGCCGGGGAGCTGTTTTTT. Translating it yields CAWFLAGGAGELFF.

The sample holds a few counts of this clone. The V and J genes are TRBV4-3 and TRBJ1-6; D uncertain. This CDR3 is 16 amino acids long. V was cut by 4 bases and J by 0 bases, with 10 bases left in between. Germline loops: CDR1 LGHNA, CDR2 YSLEER. This CDR3 reads CASSRERSSYNSPLHF. The CDR3 DNA follows: TGCGCCAGCAGCCGGGAGAGAAGCTCCTATAATTCACCCCTCCACTTT.

This clone has only a few counts. The chain uses TRBV29-1 and TRBJ1-1; D is unclear. The CDR3 totals 10 residues. CDR1 is SQVTM, CDR2 ANQGSEA, per germline. V shed 4 bases and J shed 4 bases, with 4 bases lying between them. The CDR3 DNA follows: TGCAGCGTTGCGACCACTGAAGCTTTCTTT. Translating gives CSVATTEAFF.

The J gene is TRBJ2-5, the V gene TRBV25-1, with D uncertain. The germline V gene encodes CDR1 MGHDK and CDR2 SYGVNS. This CDR3 is 13 amino acids long. Trimming removed 3 bases from V and 5 bases from J, with 10 bases in between. In DNA, the CDR3 is TGTGCCAGCAGTGACCCCCCGCCGGAGACCCAGTACTTC. Its translation is CASSDPPPETQYF.

CDR3 loop: CSVGVGSEQFF. Here the CDR3 DNA reads TGCAGCGTTGGTGTGGGGAGTGAGCAGTTCTTC. The rearrangement uses TRBV29-1 and TRBJ2-1, with D possibly TRBD2 on 5 matching bases. V was pared by 4 bases and J by 9 bases, with 10 bases between. The CDR3 contains 11 residues. Germline V gene data show CDR1 as SQVTM and CDR2 as ANQGSEA.

This clone was counted between two and nine times. The V and J genes are TRBV29-1 and TRBJ1-3; no firm D call. The CDR3 consists of 12 residues. Trimming took 5 bases from V and 0 from J, leaving 5 bases between them. The V gene's germline CDR1 is SQVTM and CDR2 ANQGSEA. The chain's CDR3 is CSVSFSGNTIYF. In nucleotides, the CDR3 is TGCAGCGTTTCCTTCTCTGGAAACACCATATATTTT.

This sequence joins TRBV11-2 and TRBJ2-5, with D perhaps assigned TRBD1 or TRBD2 (5 bases each). The CDR3 has 14 residues. V lost 4 bases to trimming and J lost 1 base, with 10 bases between them. Germline CDR1 and CDR2: SGHAT and FQNNGV. This chain's CDR3 is CASSSGPTQETQYF. The DNA of the CDR3 is TGTGCCAGCAGCTCGGGACCGACCCAAGAGACCCAGTACTTC.

On this clone itself: Other DNA sequences in this specimen translate into the identical CDR3. The chain carries TRBV7-9 and TRBJ1-1, with D possibly being TRBD1 (5 bases). The CDR3 has 13 amino acids. Deletions cut 5 bases from V and 1 base from J, with 8 bases between. Germline-derived CDR1 and CDR2 are SEHNR and FQNEAQ (reference sequence). Here the CDR3 DNA reads TGTGCCAGCAGCCTGCAGGGGAACACTGAAGCTTTCTTT. This sequence encodes CASSLQGNTEAFF.

The chain combines TRBV18 with TRBJ2-2, with TRBD1 identical over 7 bases. The CDR3 extends over 17 amino acids. The germline V gene has CDR1 KGHSH and CDR2 LQKENI. V shed 0 bases and J 4 bases; nucleotides not matched to a gene: 8. CDR3: CASSPPTGLSGTGELFF. The CDR3 DNA reads as TGTGCCAGCTCACCACCGACAGGGTTATCTGGCACCGGGGAGCTGTTTTTT.

A note on this clone: Within the sample, other DNA sequences also encode this same CDR3. The chain has TRBV18 and TRBJ1-5; D is unclear. The germline V gene encodes CDR1 KGHSH and CDR2 LQKENI. The CDR3 runs 13 residues. The V end was cut by 1 base, the J end by 4 bases, with 5 bases between. CDR3 in amino acids: CASSPQGNQPQHF. In nucleotides, the CDR3 is TGTGCCAGCTCACCACAAGGGAATCAGCCCCAGCATTTT.

The CDR3 reads CASSLAGQRTEAFF. The DNA of the CDR3 is TGTGCCAGCAGCTTAGCCGGGCAGCGCACTGAAGCTTTCTTT. This chain joins TRBV7-9 and TRBJ1-1; no definite D call. CDR1 is SEHNR, CDR2 FQNEAQ, per germline (reference sequence). This CDR3 comprises 14 residues. Trimming pared 0 bases from V and 4 bases from J, leaving 9 bases between.

This clone turned up a few times. This sequence joins TRBV4-2 and TRBJ2-5; D remains ambiguous. Germline V gene data show CDR1 as LGHNA and CDR2 as YNFKEQ. This CDR3 is built from 16 residues. The V end lost 0 bases, the J end lost 0 bases, and 11 bases lay between the germline ends. The CDR3 nucleotides read TGTGCCAGCAGCCAAGAGGGTGTAGGGCACCAAGAGACCCAGTACTTC. It encodes CASSQEGVGHQETQYF.